The source of this T cell receptor (beta chain) is a study of beta chain features in type 1 diabetes. As for the study in general: Examination covered roughly 100,000,000 sorted cells spanning all samples. Findings and limits, study-wide: When Type 1 diabetes patients were examined, their TCRB CDR3s proved moderately but significantly shorter in all four CD4+ subsets.

J gave up 6 bases and V 7 bases, and 9 bases lay outside the gene matches. The CDR3 extends over 15 amino acids. In germline, CDR1 is LNHDA, CDR2 SQIVND (reference sequence). A word on this clone: The antigen is not known.

Sequencing targeted expressed TCRB transcripts, as all isolated RNA had been reverse transcribed. Some clones are missing from TCRdb's copy, which holds only in-frame ones; the method was immunoSEQ multiplex PCR. The table has over 150,000 clones, about 9.4% seen once; the top ten hold 0.4% to 0.55%. The sequenced sample was central memory CD4+ T cells from blood. This receptor was taken from a man younger than 40 with type 1 diabetes. The chain is built from TRBV19 and TRBJ2-1, with 10 positions matching TRBD2. DNA of the CDR3: TGTGCCAGTAACAAAGGTCTAGCGGGAGTCAATGAGCAGTTCTTC. The encoded protein is CASNKGLAGVNEQFF.